This entry is about one TCR beta chain. From germline, CDR1 is SGHTA and CDR2 FQGTGA. The CDR3 runs 14 residues. Trimming took 5 bases from V and 6 from J; bases not matched to a gene: 8. This record belongs to a study of blood T cell repertoires in COVID-19. At the level of the study: Samples representing acute and convalescent COVID-19 were sourced from the United States, Italy and Spain. PBMCs, B-cell-depleted T cells, or T cells provided the cDNA or gDNA that made up the material.

Original analysis: Estimates of nucleated cell counts were drawn from the amplification of reference gene primers. The table came from immunoSEQ multiplex PCR; TCRdb's copy has only in-frame clones and leaves some out. Clone size and the V and J calls come from that table; the DNA yielded D and trimming. The table records 200,000 to 250,000 clones, 86% of them present only once. The Seattle patients joined while their infection was active and were tracked longitudinally afterward. The clonotype originates from a woman of 80 years or more with COVID-19, enrolled during active disease. This chain links TRBV7-3 with TRBJ1-2; 8 bases agree with TRBD1. The sequenced sample consisted of peripheral blood. CDR3 protein: CASSGQGLGDGYTF. In DNA, the CDR3 is TGTGCCAGCAGCGGACAGGGTTTGGGGGATGGCTACACCTTC.